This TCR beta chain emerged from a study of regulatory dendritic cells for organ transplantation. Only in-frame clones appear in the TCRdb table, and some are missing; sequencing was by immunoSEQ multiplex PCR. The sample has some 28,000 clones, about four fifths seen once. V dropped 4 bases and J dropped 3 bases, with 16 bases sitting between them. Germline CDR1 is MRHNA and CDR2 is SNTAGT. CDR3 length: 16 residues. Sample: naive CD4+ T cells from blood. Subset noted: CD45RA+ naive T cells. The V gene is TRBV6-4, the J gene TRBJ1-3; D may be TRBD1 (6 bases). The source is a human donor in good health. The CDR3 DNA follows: TGTGCCAGCAGTGGACCGGCGGGGGCGCGTGGAAACACCATATATTTT. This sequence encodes CASSGPAGARGNTIYF.